This T cell receptor beta chain is drawn from a study of T-cell memory formation after mild COVID-19 (dated by TCRdb to about 2021). General notes on the study: TCR sequence clusters from the two donors were found to be largely donor specific. Two young, previously healthy adult volunteers, one female and one male, were included in the cohort. T-cell clones expanding and contracting after mild COVID-19 in a couple of donors were tracked by longitudinal TCRalpha and TCRbeta repertoire sequencing.

The CDR3, from cysteine to phenylalanine, totals 16 residues. Only the CDR3 DNA stays, 48 bases, in frame from base 1. Relative to germline, V is 3 bases shorter and J is 4 bases shorter, with 16 bases between their ends. The germline V gene sets CDR1 to SGHVS and CDR2 to FQNEAQ. Overall results and qualifications from the work: The study covered only a couple of mild cases, and larger cohorts including severe cases with pre-infection samples were considered necessary. SARS-CoV-2 specificity of the second-wave clones peaking on day 37 was not confirmed. Balanced CD4/CD8 phenotypes were observed for clones contracting from day 15 to 85, whereas a bias towards CD4+ was observed for a second wave of clones expanding from day 15 to 37. Contracting CD4+ clones turned up mainly in the CM and EM memory subsets, whereas EMRA was where CD8+ clones were enriched. Some responding clones were detected in pre-infection memory, suggesting pre-existing cross-reactive memory T cells joined the SARS-CoV-2 response.

This clonotype was seen more than once but under ten times. No antigen is known for it. No base quality information exists; no much larger clone differs at one position. PBMCs were isolated by Ficoll-Paque density gradient centrifugation. TCRdb names Illumina NovaSeq 6000 as the instrument used. TCRalpha and TCRbeta cDNA libraries were constructed by 5'RACE with constant-segment primers, with sample barcodes and unique molecular identifiers being introduced. RNA was extracted from every sample with Trizol reagent. Library amplification was performed in two PCR steps, and a second sample barcode and Illumina TruSeq adapters were introduced in the second step. Sequencing of the libraries was done on an Illumina NovaSeq, producing 2 x 150 bp paired-end reads. Concerning the study's data processing: Demultiplexing of reads and collapsing into UMI-guided consensus sequences were performed with migec v1.2.7. Using mixcr v2.1.11, UMI consensuses were aligned to TRA and TRB V and J templates and then assembled into clonotypes. A clonotype was counted as expanded or contracted only when both edgeR and NoisET called the clonotype significant, with the noise models trained on biological replicates. For edgeR calls, the cutoffs were a false discovery rate-adjusted p below 0.01 and a log2 fold-change threshold of 1. As an exploratory analysis of dynamics, PCA with hierarchical clustering was applied to max-normalized trajectories of the 1000 most abundant clonotypes. The CD4 or CD8 phenotype of responding clones was assigned using the separately sequenced CD4+ and CD8+ repertoires. The raw public data were reprocessed by TCRdb itself: fastp quality trimming at Q25, MiXCR clonotype calling, in-frame beta chains only. Each entry merges the rows of one CDR3 protein and shows their most common DNA and genes. The V and J calls and clone size are TCRdb's, not the authors'. The sample table contains roughly 400,000 distinct CDR3 sequences; only one count was recorded for approximately 19% of them. About 22% of the sample lies in the top ten.

Input material: PBMCs or a T cell subset sorted from them (not recorded which). The V and J genes are TRBV7-8 and TRBJ1-5; TRBD1 could be the D gene, as 6 bases match. The source is a man between 18 and 35 years old who had mild COVID-19 (a few samples of this study predate the infection). The sample titles of this study are shuffled in the database, so cell type and time point are left out; the donor was told from shared clones. In nucleotide form, the sequence is TGTGCCAGCAGCTTCCGCCAGGGGAGTTTGAATCAGCCCCAGCATTTT. The translation is CASSFRQGSLNQPQHF.